The 5 T cell receptor beta chains given below trace back to one sample, sequenced in a study of blood T cells in healthy people across ages. PCR was performed a second time for about 7 to 12 cycles using a sample-barcoded 5' primer and a J-beta primer mix. TCRdb re-derived calls from the 5' RACE reads in MiXCR, one entry per CDR3 protein. The data hold over 750,000 distinct CDR3 sequences, with about 25% observed a single time. The sample also formed part of further work on T cells of mothers and their children.

Material for sequencing was blood. Receptor source: a boy between 10 and 17 years old in good health.

This clonotype has just a few counts. CDR3 sequence: CASSSRERENSYEQYF. In DNA form, the CDR3 reads TGTGCCAGCAGCTCGCGTGAGCGGGAGAACTCCTACGAGCAGTACTTC. The V and J genes are TRBV7-9 and TRBJ2-7; TRBD2 aligns across 8 bases. This CDR3 comprises 16 residues. V lost 4 bases, J lost 0 bases, and 8 bases stayed unmatched. Germline loops: CDR1 SEHNR, CDR2 FQNEAQ (reference sequence).

This clonotype appeared once. V gene TRBV3-1 combines with J gene TRBJ2-3; 7 nucleotides line up with TRBD2. Germline assignment: CDR1 LGHDT and CDR2 YNNKEL (reference sequence). J gave up 6 bases and V 4 bases, and 7 bases lay outside the gene matches. This CDR3 spans 14 amino acids. CDR3 sequence: CASSLQRGSDTQYF. CDR3 bases: TGTGCCAGCAGCCTCCAGCGGGGTTCGGATACGCAGTATTTT.

The chain couples TRBV29-1 to TRBJ1-1; no reliable D call. Germline V gives CDR1 SQVTM, CDR2 ANQGSEA. This CDR3 is 13 amino acids long. The V end lost 6 bases, the J end lost 4 bases, and 15 bases lay between the germline ends. CDR3 sequence: CSVKSLLGTEAFF. CDR3 nucleotides: TGCAGCGTCAAATCTCTCCTGGGCACTGAAGCTTTCTTT.

This sequence joins TRBV28 and TRBJ2-3; TRBD2 matches 14 bases. The CDR3 runs 18 residues. V was clipped by 5 bases and J by 3 bases; unmatched bases: 10. Germline CDR1 reads MDHEN; CDR2 reads SYDVKM. The CDR3 DNA reads as TGTGCCAGCAGTCCACCCTTGACTAGCGGGAGGGTAACAGATACGCAGTATTTT. Translated, it gives CASSPPLTSGRVTDTQYF.

V gene TRBV20-1 combines with J gene TRBJ2-7; D ambiguous. The germline V gene encodes CDR1 DFQATT and CDR2 SNEGSKA (reference sequence). Trimming cost V 0 bases and J 1 base, with 13 bases left between them. CDR3 length: 15 residues. The DNA for the CDR3 is TGCAGTGCTAGAGACCCGGCAGGAGCTTCCTACGAGCAGTACTTC. Its protein is CSARDPAGASYEQYF.